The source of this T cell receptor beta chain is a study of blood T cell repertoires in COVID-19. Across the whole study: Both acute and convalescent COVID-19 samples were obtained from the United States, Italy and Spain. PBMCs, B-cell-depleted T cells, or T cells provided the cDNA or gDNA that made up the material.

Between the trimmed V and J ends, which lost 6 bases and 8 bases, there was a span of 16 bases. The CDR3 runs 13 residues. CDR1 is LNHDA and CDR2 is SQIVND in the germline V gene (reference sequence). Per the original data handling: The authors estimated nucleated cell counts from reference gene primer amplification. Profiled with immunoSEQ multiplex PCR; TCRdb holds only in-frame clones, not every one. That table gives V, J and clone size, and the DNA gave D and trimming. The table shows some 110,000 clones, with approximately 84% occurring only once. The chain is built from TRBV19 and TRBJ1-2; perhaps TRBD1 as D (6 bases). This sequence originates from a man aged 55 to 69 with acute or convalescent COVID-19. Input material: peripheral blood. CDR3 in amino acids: CASSRQVVGGYTF. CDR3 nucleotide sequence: TGTGCCAGTAGCAGACAGGTAGTGGGAGGCTACACCTTC.